What follows are 26 T cell receptor beta chains derived from one specimen sequenced in a study of post-analysis software for immune sequencing data. General study points: Patients used about five TRBV segments, including TRBV5-6, TRBV5-1 and TRBV20-1, more often than controls.

Their recognized antigens are unknown. Researchers reported that TCR beta cDNA libraries carried unique molecular identifiers. TCRdb reprocessed the PCR reads via MiXCR and lists one record per CDR3 protein. The sample records around 400,000 distinct CDR3 sequences, approximately 33% being singletons. Sequences were obtained from blood. The receptor set was obtained from a girl aged 5-17 years with multiple sclerosis.

The chain links TRBV12-3 or TRBV12-4 to TRBJ1-1; maybe TRBD1 (6 bases). V lost 3 bases and J lost 1, with 15 bases in between. The CDR3 loop spans 16 amino acids. This CDR3 reads CASSFHRGGANTEAFF. The CDR3 region has the DNA TGTGCCAGCAGTTTTCATAGGGGGGGCGCGAACACTGAAGCTTTCTTT.

This sequence joins TRBV6-2 or TRBV6-3 and TRBJ1-1, with 8 bases lining up with TRBD1. V lost 8 bases to trimming and J lost 7 bases; unmatched junction nucleotides: 3. The CDR3 runs 11 residues. The germline V gene has CDR1 MNHEY and CDR2 SVGEGT. The CDR3 sequence is CASEDRDEAFF. The DNA of the CDR3 is TGTGCCAGCGAGGACAGGGATGAAGCTTTCTTT.

The genes are TRBV7-2 and TRBJ2-7; D is uncertain. This CDR3 has 12 residues. Trimming cost V 5 bases and J 3 bases, with 8 bases left between them. The germline V gene has CDR1 SGHTA and CDR2 FQGNSA. The CDR3 here is CASSADYYEQYF. The CDR3 DNA follows: TGTGCCAGCAGCGCCGATTACTACGAGCAGTACTTC.

The V gene is TRBV4-2, the J gene TRBJ2-1, with a tentative D call TRBD2 (7 bases). V lost 8 bases and J 6 bases, leaving 17 bases between the germline ends. Germline lookup yields CDR1 LGHNA and CDR2 YNFKEQ. CDR3 length: 14 amino acids. This chain's CDR3 is CASGPQGGGNEQFF. The CDR3, as DNA: TGTGCCAGCGGGCCCCAGGGAGGGGGCAATGAGCAGTTCTTC.

This clonotype was detected only a few times. The J gene is TRBJ2-7, the V gene TRBV7-2, with D possibly matching TRBD2 (5 bases). Trimming removed 0 bases from V and 4 bases from J, with 19 bases in between. Germline V gene data show CDR1 as SGHTA and CDR2 as FQGNSA. The CDR3 spans 17 residues. The chain's CDR3 is CASSLAHRASWLYEQYF. CDR3 nucleotides: TGTGCCAGCAGCTTAGCGCATCGAGCTAGCTGGTTATACGAGCAGTACTTC.

Notes on this clonotype: The junction departs from the called germline gene at one end, perhaps through a read error. This sequence joins TRBV6-5 and TRBJ2-7, with 7 bases identical to TRBD1. TRBJ2-5 explains the end of the DNA better; the J call may be wrong. CDR3 length equals 15 residues. The germline V gene encodes CDR1 MNHEY and CDR2 SVGAGI. CDR3 sequence: CASSYGRQGRETQYF. Here the CDR3 DNA reads TGCGCCAGCAGTTATGGTAGACAGGGAAGAGAGACCCAGTACTTC.

This clonotype has more than one count but fewer than ten. V gene TRBV29-1 combines with J gene TRBJ1-1; D unresolved. CDR1 and CDR2 from the germline V gene are SQVTM and ANQGSEA. Deletions cut 5 bases from V and 1 base from J, with 8 bases between. The CDR3 is 12 amino acids. CDR3 nucleotide sequence: TGCAGCGTTAGGAAGGGGAACACTGAAGCTTTCTTT. This gives the protein CSVRKGNTEAFF. The full variable domain, completed using reference TRBV29-1 and TRBJ1-1, is SAVISQKPSRDICQRGTSLTIQCQVDSQVTMMFWYRQQPGQSLTLIATANQGSEATYESGFVIDKFPISRPNLTFSTLTVSNMSPEDSSIYLCSVRKGNTEAFFGQGTRLTVV.

This chain connects TRBV3-1 to TRBJ1-5; D unclear. Germline V gives CDR1 LGHDT, CDR2 YNNKEL (reference sequence). Trimming pared 2 bases from V and 0 bases from J, leaving 11 bases between. This CDR3 region has 16 residues. In DNA form, the CDR3 reads TGTGCCAGCAGCCAATCGACCGCACATAGCAATCAGCCCCAGCATTTT. It encodes CASSQSTAHSNQPQHF.

There are a few counts of this clonotype. This rearrangement joins TRBV20-1 to TRBJ1-2, with D uncertain. V was shortened by 1 base and J by 8 bases, with 8 bases between the two germline ends. The CDR3 spans 11 residues. Germline V gene lookup returns CDR1 DFQATT and CDR2 SNEGSKA (reference sequence). CDR3 region: CSARASGGYTF. The DNA for the CDR3 is TGCAGTGCTAGAGCTTCTGGAGGCTACACCTTC.

V and J are TRBV5-6 and TRBJ2-3, with D tentatively TRBD1 (6 bases). Trimming pared 4 bases from V and 8 bases from J, leaving 14 bases between. Germline CDR1 and CDR2: SGHDT and YYEEEE. The CDR3 runs 13 residues. This CDR3 reads CASSLPIGGTQYF. The CDR3 bases are TGTGCCAGCAGCCTTCCCATAGGGGGTACGCAGTATTTT.

This clonotype was counted only a few times. V gene TRBV6-2 or TRBV6-3 combines with J gene TRBJ2-1; D ambiguous. Germline V gene sequence: CDR1 MNHEY, CDR2 SVGEGT. This CDR3 comprises 17 residues. The germline V and J ends were trimmed by 3 bases and 5 bases, with 20 bases remaining between them. The CDR3 DNA follows: TGTGCCAGCAGTTATCTACGGATCCCGAACCCCCACAATGAGCAGTTCTTC. This sequence encodes CASSYLRIPNPHNEQFF.

This clonotype was recorded a few times. The V and J genes are TRBV20-1 and TRBJ2-5; 7 bases are a match to TRBD2. V gave up 3 bases and J gave up 5 bases; unmatched junction bases: 9. Germline V CDR1 and CDR2: DFQATT, SNEGSKA (reference sequence). The CDR3 is 14 amino acids. The CDR3 DNA follows: TGCAGTGCTAGGCTTGGACTAGGATTGGAGACCCAGTACTTC. As protein: CSARLGLGLETQYF.

The rearrangement uses TRBV6-2 or TRBV6-3 and TRBJ1-1; D is uncertain. Trimming left V 5 bases short and J 6 bases short, with 10 bases between. Per the germline V gene, CDR1 is MNHEY and CDR2 is SVGEGT. The length of the CDR3 is 12 residues. CDR3 protein: CASSSRWPEAFF. CDR3 nucleotides: TGTGCCAGCAGTAGCCGTTGGCCTGAAGCTTTCTTT.

This chain joins TRBV5-1 and TRBJ1-4; D is perhaps TRBD1 (5 bases). The CDR3 has 15 residues. Trimming took 3 bases from V and 4 from J, leaving 13 bases between them. Germline V gives CDR1 SGHRS, CDR2 YFSETQ. The CDR3 protein is CASSWRDGHNEKLFF. Written as DNA, the CDR3 is TGCGCCAGCAGCTGGCGGGACGGCCATAATGAAAAACTGTTTTTT.

The genes are TRBV2 and TRBJ2-1; no reliable D call. Germline-derived CDR1 and CDR2 are SNHLY and FYNNEI. V was clipped by 5 bases and J by 1 base, with 12 bases between them. This CDR3 has 15 amino acids. The chain's CDR3 is CASSSSSPSYNEQFF. The CDR3 DNA sequence: TGTGCCAGCAGTTCCAGCAGTCCTTCCTACAATGAGCAGTTCTTC.

This clonotype occurred a few times. The rearrangement links TRBV6-5 to TRBJ2-2; weak D call: TRBD1 (6 bases). Trimming cost V 5 bases and J 8 bases, with 9 bases left between them. This CDR3 comprises 12 residues. The germline CDR1 and CDR2 sequences are MNHEY and SVGAGI. The CDR3 sequence: CASSNRVGELFF. The CDR3 nucleotides read TGTGCCAGCAGTAACAGGGTGGGGGAGCTGTTTTTT.

The chain links TRBV3-1 to TRBJ2-2; the D is unclear. V lost 0 bases, J lost 3 bases, and 2 bases lay in between. The CDR3 runs 13 residues. Germline V gene lookup returns CDR1 LGHDT and CDR2 YNNKEL (reference sequence). CDR3: CASSQEDTGELFF. Written as DNA, the CDR3 is TGTGCCAGCAGCCAAGAGGACACCGGGGAGCTGTTTTTT.

This clonotype was observed a handful of times. This chain links TRBV20-1 with TRBJ2-5, with D perhaps matching TRBD2 (7 bases). Germline V CDR1 and CDR2: DFQATT, SNEGSKA (reference sequence). The CDR3 runs to 13 residues. Trimming left V 3 bases short and J 1 base short, with 9 bases between. The CDR3 coding sequence is TGCAGTGCTAGGCGGGGGCCCCAAGAGACCCAGTACTTC. It encodes CSARRGPQETQYF.

The chain is built from TRBV25-1 and TRBJ1-5; the D is unclear. The germline V and J ends were trimmed by 1 base and 1 base, with 5 bases remaining between them. The CDR3 totals 14 residues. Germline assignment: CDR1 MGHDK and CDR2 SYGVNS. In DNA form, the CDR3 reads TGTGCCAGCAGTGAATGGTTGAGCAATCAGCCCCAGCATTTT. This gives the protein CASSEWLSNQPQHF.

The chain employs TRBV6-1 and TRBJ1-5; 8 bases are a match to TRBD1. The CDR3 is 14 residues long. Germline V gene data show CDR1 as MNHNS and CDR2 as SASEGT. V gave up 8 bases and J gave up 5 bases; unmatched junction bases: 8. The CDR3 DNA reads TGTGCCAGCCCCGGGACAGGAGGGGATCAGCCCCAGCATTTT. This codes for CASPGTGGDQPQHF.

The rearrangement links TRBV5-1 to TRBJ1-5; D may be TRBD1 (5 bases). Trimming pared 5 bases from V and 3 bases from J, leaving 9 bases between. CDR1 is SGHRS, CDR2 YFSETQ, per germline. This CDR3 spans 13 amino acids. Written as DNA, the CDR3 is TGCGCCAGCAGACGGGACCTCAATCAGCCCCAGCATTTT. This gives the protein CASRRDLNQPQHF.

The table lists this clonotype with a few counts. The gene calls are TRBV25-1 and TRBJ2-7, with unresolved D. The J call is in doubt because the DNA end fits TRBJ2-5 better. The CDR3 consists of 14 residues. Germline values: CDR1 MGHDK, CDR2 SYGVNS. This chain's CDR3 is CASSDFQHQETQYF. The CDR3 DNA reads TGTGCCAGCAGTGACTTCCAGCATCAAGAGACCCAGTACTTC.

A few counts support this clonotype. V usage is TRBV6-1 and J usage is TRBJ1-2, with TRBD1 identical over 8 bases. CDR1 is MNHNS, CDR2 SASEGT, per germline. The CDR3 is 17 amino acids. Trimming took 7 bases from V and 8 from J; bases not matched to a gene: 21. The CDR3 nucleotides are TGTGCCAGCACGGCTCGGGACAGGAGGATCGATCCGAACGGCTACACCTTC. Translated, it gives CASTARDRRIDPNGYTF.

As concerns this clonotype: The junction does not match germline at one end; this may be a read error. J is TRBJ2-4 and V is TRBV10-3; D is unclear. Near its end, the DNA agrees better with TRBJ2-7, so the J call may be wrong. The CDR3 has 13 residues. Looked up from germline, CDR1 is ENHRY and CDR2 is SYGVKD. The CDR3 DNA is TGCGCCACAAGCAAGGCGCAGGTTAGCGAGCAGTACTTC. Translation: CATSKAQVSEQYF.

The V call is TRBV14, the J call TRBJ2-1; no definite D call. V was cut by 3 bases and J by 0 bases, with 21 bases left in between. Germline CDR1 SGHDN, CDR2 FVKESK. This CDR3 comprises 19 residues. The CDR3 region is CASSQFRDNELSSYNEQFF. CDR3 coding DNA: TGTGCCAGCAGCCAGTTCCGAGACAACGAGCTTAGCTCCTACAATGAGCAGTTCTTC.

A word on this clonotype: The junction differs from germline at one of its ends, possibly a read error. This chain connects TRBV7-8 to TRBJ2-1; no reliable D call. The germline gives CDR1 SGHVS, CDR2 FQNEAQ. The CDR3 sequence is 15 residues long. The CDR3 DNA sequence: TGTGCCGGCAGCTTAGATCGAGCGACCTACAATGAGCAGTTCTTC. As protein: CAGSLDRATYNEQFF.